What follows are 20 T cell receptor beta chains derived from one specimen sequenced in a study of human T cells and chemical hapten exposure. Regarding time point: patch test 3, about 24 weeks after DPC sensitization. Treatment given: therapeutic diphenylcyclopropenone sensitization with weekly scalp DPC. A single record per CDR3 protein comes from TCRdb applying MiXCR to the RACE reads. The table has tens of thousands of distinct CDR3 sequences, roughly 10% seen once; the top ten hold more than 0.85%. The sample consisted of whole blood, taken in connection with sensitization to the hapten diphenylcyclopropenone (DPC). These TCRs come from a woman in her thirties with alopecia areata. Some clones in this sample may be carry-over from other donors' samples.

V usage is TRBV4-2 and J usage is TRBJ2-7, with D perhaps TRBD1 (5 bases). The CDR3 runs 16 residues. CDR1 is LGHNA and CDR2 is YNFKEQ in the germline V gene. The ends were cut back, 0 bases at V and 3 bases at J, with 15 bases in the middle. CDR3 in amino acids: CASSQERSAGNYEQYF. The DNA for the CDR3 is TGTGCCAGCAGCCAAGAAAGGAGTGCAGGGAACTACGAGCAGTACTTC.

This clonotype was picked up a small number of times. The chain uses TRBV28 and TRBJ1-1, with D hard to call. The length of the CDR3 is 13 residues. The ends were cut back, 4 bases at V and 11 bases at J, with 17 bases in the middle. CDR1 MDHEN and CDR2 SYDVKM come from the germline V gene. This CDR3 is CASSSSPRALAFF. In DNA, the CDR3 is TGTGCCAGCAGTTCCTCCCCGCGTGCGCTGGCTTTCTTT.

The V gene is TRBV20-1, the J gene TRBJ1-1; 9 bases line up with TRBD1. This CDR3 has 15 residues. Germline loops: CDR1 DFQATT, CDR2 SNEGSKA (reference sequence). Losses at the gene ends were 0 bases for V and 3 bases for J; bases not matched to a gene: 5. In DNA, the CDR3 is TGCAGTGCTAGAGATTGGGACAGGGTCTACACTGAAGCTTTCTTT. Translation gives CSARDWDRVYTEAFF.

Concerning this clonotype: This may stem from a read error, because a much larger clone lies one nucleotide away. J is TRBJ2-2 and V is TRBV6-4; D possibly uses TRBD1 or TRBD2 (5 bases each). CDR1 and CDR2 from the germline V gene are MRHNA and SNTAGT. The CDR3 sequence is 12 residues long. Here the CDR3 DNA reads TGTGCCAACAGTGAGGGGACCGGGGAGCTGTTTTTT. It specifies CANSEGTGELFF.

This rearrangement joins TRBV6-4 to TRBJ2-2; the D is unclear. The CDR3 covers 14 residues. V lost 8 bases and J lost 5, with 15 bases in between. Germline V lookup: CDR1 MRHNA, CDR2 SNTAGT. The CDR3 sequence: CASGRELGTGELFF. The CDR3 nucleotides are TGTGCCAGCGGAAGAGAACTCGGTACCGGGGAGCTGTTTTTT.

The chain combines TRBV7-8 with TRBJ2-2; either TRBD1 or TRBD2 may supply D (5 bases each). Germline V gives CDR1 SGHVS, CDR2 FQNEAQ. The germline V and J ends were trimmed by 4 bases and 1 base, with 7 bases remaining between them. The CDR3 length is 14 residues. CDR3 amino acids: CASSSGGNTGELFF. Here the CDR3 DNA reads TGTGCCAGCAGCTCTGGGGGGAACACCGGGGAGCTGTTTTTT.

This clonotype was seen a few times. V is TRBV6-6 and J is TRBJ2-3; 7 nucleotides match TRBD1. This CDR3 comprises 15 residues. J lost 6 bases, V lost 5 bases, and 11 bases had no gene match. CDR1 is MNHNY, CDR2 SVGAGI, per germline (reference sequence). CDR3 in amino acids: CASSGRQGLGDTQYF. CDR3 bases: TGTGCCAGCAGTGGCCGACAGGGTTTAGGCGATACGCAGTATTTT.

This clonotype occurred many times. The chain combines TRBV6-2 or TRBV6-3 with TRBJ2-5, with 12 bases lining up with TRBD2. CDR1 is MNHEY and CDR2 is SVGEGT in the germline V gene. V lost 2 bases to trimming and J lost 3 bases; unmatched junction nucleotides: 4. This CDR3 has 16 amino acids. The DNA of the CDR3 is TGTGCCAGCAGTTACAGGGCTAGCGGGAGGGAAGAGACCCAGTACTTC. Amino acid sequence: CASSYRASGREETQYF.

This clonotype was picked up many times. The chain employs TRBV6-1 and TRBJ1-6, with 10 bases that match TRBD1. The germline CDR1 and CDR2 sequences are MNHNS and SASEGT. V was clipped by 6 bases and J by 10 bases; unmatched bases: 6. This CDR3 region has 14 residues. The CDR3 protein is CASSAGTGVSPLHF. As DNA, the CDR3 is TGTGCCAGCAGCGCCGGGACAGGGGTCTCACCCCTCCACTTT.

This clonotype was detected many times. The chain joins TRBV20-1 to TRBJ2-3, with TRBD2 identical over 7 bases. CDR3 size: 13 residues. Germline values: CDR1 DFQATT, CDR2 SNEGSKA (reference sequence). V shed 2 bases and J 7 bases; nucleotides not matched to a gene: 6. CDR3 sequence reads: CSARSLSGHTQYF. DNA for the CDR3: TGCAGTGCTAGATCCCTTAGCGGGCATACGCAGTATTTT.

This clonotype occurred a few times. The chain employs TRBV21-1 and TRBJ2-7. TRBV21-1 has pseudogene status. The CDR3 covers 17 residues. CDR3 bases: TGTGCCAGCAGCAAGGGTACAGAAATCAGTATCTCCTACGAGCAGTACTTC. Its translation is CASSKGTEISISYEQYF.

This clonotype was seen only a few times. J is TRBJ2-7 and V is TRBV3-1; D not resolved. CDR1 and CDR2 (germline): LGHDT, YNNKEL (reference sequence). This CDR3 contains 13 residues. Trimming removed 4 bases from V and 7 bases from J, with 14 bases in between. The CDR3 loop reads CASSPLVGGEQYV. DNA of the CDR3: TGTGCCAGCAGCCCCCTGGTGGGTGGGGAGCAGTACGTC.

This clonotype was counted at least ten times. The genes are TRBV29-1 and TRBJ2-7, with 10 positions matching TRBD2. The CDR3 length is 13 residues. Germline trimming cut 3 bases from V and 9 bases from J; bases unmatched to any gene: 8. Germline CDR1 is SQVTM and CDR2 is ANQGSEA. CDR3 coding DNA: TGCAGCGTTGATGGTCTAGCGGGAGTTGGGCAGTACTTC. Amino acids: CSVDGLAGVGQYF.

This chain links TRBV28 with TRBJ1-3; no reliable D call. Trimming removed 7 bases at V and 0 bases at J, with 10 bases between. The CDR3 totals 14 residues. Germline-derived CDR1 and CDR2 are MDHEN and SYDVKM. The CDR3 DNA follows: TGTGCCAGCATCGAGAGGACCTCTGGAAACACCATATATTTT. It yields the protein CASIERTSGNTIYF.

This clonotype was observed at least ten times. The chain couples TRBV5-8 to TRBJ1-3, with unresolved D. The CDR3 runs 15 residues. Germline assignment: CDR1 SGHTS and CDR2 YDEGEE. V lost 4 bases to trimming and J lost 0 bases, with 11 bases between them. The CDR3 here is CASSQDYSSGNTIYF. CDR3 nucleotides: TGTGCCAGCAGCCAGGACTACAGCTCTGGAAACACCATATATTTT.

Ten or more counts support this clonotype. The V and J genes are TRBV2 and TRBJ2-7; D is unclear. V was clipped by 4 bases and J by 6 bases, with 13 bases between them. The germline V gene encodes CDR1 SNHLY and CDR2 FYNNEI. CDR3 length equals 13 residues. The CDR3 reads CASSGGLGFEQYF. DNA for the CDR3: TGTGCCAGCAGTGGGGGATTAGGTTTCGAGCAGTACTTC.

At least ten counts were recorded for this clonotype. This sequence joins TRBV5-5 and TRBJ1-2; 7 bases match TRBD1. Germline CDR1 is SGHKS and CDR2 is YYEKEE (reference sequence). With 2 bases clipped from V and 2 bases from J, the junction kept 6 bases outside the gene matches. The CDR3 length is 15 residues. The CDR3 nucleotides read TGTGCCAGCAGCTTCTCGTTGGGACAGAACTATGGCTACACCTTC. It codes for CASSFSLGQNYGYTF.

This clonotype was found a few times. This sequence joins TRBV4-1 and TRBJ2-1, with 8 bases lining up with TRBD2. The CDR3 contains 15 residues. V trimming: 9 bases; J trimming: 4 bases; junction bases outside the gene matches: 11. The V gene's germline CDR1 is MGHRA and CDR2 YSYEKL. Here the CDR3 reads CASGGTSGYYNEQFF. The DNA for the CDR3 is TGCGCCAGTGGGGGTACTAGCGGTTATTACAATGAGCAGTTCTTC.

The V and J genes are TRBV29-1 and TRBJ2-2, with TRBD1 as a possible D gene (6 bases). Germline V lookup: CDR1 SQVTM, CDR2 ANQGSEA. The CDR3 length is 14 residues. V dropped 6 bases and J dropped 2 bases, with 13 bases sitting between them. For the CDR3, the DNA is TGCAGCGTCGCAGGACAGATAAACACCGGGGAGCTGTTTTTT. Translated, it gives CSVAGQINTGELFF.

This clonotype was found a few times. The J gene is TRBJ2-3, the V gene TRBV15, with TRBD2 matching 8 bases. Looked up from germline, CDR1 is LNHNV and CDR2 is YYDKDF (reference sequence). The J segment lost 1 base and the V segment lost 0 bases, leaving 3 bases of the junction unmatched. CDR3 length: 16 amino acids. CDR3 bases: TGTGCCACCAGCAGAGAGGCGGGGGGCGGCACAGATACGCAGTATTTT. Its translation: CATSREAGGGTDTQYF.